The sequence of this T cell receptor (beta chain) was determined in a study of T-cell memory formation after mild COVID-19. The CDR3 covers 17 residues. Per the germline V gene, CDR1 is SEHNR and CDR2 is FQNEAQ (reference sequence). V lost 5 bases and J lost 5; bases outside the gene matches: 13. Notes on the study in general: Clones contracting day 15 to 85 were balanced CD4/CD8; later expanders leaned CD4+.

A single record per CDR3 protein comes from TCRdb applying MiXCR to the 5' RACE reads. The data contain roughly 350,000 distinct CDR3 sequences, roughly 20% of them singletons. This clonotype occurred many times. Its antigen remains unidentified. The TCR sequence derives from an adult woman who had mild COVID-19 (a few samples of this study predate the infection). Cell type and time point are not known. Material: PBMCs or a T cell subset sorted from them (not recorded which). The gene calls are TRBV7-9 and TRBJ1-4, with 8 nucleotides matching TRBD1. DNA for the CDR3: TGTGCCAGCAGCCCGCAACCCGGACAGGGCGGAAATGAAAAACTGTTTTTT. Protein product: CASSPQPGQGGNEKLFF.